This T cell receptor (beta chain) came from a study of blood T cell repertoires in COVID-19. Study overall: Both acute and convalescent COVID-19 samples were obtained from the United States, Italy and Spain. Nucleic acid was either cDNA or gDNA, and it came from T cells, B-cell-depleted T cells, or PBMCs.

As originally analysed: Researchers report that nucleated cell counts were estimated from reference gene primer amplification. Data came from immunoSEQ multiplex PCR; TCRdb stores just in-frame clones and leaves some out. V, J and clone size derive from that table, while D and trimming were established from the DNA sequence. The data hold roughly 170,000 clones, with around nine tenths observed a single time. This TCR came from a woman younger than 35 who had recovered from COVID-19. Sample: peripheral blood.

The CDR3 DNA is TGCAGCGTTGACACCGGGGGAGCCCCAGATACGCAGTATTTT. Protein sequence: CSVDTGGAPDTQYF. V and J are TRBV29-1 and TRBJ2-3; weak D call: TRBD2 (6 bases). The length of the CDR3 is 14 residues. V was trimmed by 3 bases and J by 4 bases, leaving 14 bases between them. Germline V lookup: CDR1 SQVTM, CDR2 ANQGSEA.